Listed here is a single TCR beta chain. This clonotype was detected a few times. Its cognate antigen has yet to be identified. Per-nucleotide qualities are absent, and no much larger clonotype sits a single base away. Germline trimming amounts to 5 bases on V and 6 bases on J, with 3 as the count of junction bases outside the gene matches. Sequences DFQATT (CDR1) and SNEGSKA (CDR2) are obtained from the germline V gene (reference sequence). The CDR3 measures 13 amino acids from cysteine to phenylalanine. Only the CDR3 DNA is retained, 39 bases long and in frame from the first base. These data originate in a study of blood T cells in healthy people across ages (dated by TCRdb to about 2015). With regard to the full study: In model experiments, template switching captured about one uniquely barcoded TCR beta cDNA molecule for every two T cells. Using deep sequencing normalized with unique cDNA molecular identifiers, the study measured how TCR beta repertoire diversity changes with age. Four age groups were formed from the donors: young (average approximately 15 years), middle-aged (approximately 42), aged (about 68) and long-lived (around 82). To avoid experimental bias, donors of different ages were spread randomly across the sequencing lanes. For two donors (one aged 18 to 30 and one aged 80 or older), the study analyzed two additional independent replicas of 1 million unique cDNA reads from the same blood draw. Here is what the overall study found, with its caveats: As age increased, observed TCR beta diversity per million T cells dropped in a roughly linear way, and a significant reduction was already evident by age 40. Bulk unsorted PBMC profiling prevented conclusive comparison of naive and antigen-experienced compartments. The long-lived group showed more naive CD4+ T cells, fewer expanded clones and increased TCR diversity than the aged group, suggesting age selection. Because donor CMV infection status was unknown, age-related changes in expanded clonotypes were potentially confounded. Total diversity estimates from one million sequenced T cells were considered lower bounds and underestimates. The percentage of naive T cells measured by flow cytometry correlated strongly with observed TCR beta diversity.

The library came from 5' RACE. Sequencing was carried out with an Illumina HiSeq 2500. A second roughly 7 to 11 cycle PCR used a sample-barcoded 5' primer and a J-beta primer mix. A unique molecular identifier was introduced onto each TCR beta cDNA molecule by a template-switch 5' adaptor carrying 12 random nucleotides. Each sample yielded at least 2.5 million CDR3-containing paired-end reads. First-strand cDNA was synthesized from all RNA with the Mint cDNA synthesis kit, primed by a TRBC-specific oligonucleotide. All cDNA was treated with uracil-DNA glycosylase and then went through a first 18-cycle PCR with the universal primers M1SS and BC2_uni_R. In the authors' own workflow: For normalization, 1 million high-quality reads were randomly selected from each sample, with every read carrying a distinct molecular identifier. Reads sharing molecular identifiers were discarded rather than binned into consensus sequences. MiTCR, set to a Q25 quality threshold and the strictest error-elimination algorithm, was used for CDR3 identification, clonotype clustering and error correction. A nonparametric unseen species model using Euler transformation provided a lower-bound estimate of total TCR beta diversity. TCRdb applied fastp at Q25 and MiXCR to the public reads, then kept only in-frame beta chains. All rows with the same CDR3 protein become a single entry with the most common DNA and genes. TCRdb assigned the V and J calls; the authors' analysis was not used. Counted in this sample were some 1.4 million distinct CDR3 sequences; 42% of them appeared once. Together, the top ten hold 7.9% of the sample.

Donors were around 37 systemically healthy Caucasian individuals from Russia aged roughly 6 to 90 years. Approximately 10 milliliters of peripheral blood were collected from each donor into EDTA-treated Vacutainer tubes. Ficoll-Paque density-gradient centrifugation was used to isolate PBMCs, with at least 7 million per sample. Trizol reagent was used to extract total RNA from PBMCs, with at least 6 micrograms per sample. For every donor, an aliquot of PBMCs went through flow cytometry to measure the percentages of naive CD45RAhigh/CD27high T cells. Material for sequencing was blood. The receptor was isolated from a woman aged 18-35 years in good health. The rearranged segments are TRBV20-1 and TRBJ2-3; TRBD2 lines up with 12 middle nucleotides. Here is the DNA: TGCAGTGCTGGACTAGCGGGATCTGATACGCAGTATTTT. Its coded protein is CSAGLAGSDTQYF.